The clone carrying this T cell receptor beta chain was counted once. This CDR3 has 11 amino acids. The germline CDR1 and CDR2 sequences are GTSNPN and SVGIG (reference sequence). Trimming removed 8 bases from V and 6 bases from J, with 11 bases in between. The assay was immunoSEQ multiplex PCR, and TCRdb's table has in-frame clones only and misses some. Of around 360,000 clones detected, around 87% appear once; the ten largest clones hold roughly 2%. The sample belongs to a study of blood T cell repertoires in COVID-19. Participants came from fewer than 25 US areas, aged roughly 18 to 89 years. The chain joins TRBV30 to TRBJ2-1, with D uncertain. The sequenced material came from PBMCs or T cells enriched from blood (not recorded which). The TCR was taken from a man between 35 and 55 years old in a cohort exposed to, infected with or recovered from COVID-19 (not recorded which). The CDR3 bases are TGTGCCAGTACAACGTCCAATGAGCAGTTCTTC. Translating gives CASTTSNEQFF.